This T cell receptor (beta chain) appears in the sequencing data of a study of blood T cells in healthy people across ages. Study observations and caveats: Long-lived donors had more naive CD4+ cells and higher diversity than aged donors. Diversity of TCR beta correlated strongly with naive T cell percentage.

A second PCR, run for roughly 7 to 11 cycles, used a sample-barcoded 5' primer plus a J-beta primer mix. One entry per CDR3 protein, called by TCRdb with MiXCR from the 5' RACE reads. The sample has fewer than 1,000,000 distinct CDR3 sequences; 44% are singletons. Every donor contributed about 10 milliliters of peripheral blood by blood draw. Researchers isolated at least 6 million PBMCs per sample. To note about this clonotype: As yet, its antigen is unknown.

Trimming cost V 2 bases and J 7 bases; bases outside gene matches: 14. This CDR3 contains 17 residues. Sequencing was done on a sample of blood. The chain uses TRBV12-3 or TRBV12-4 and TRBJ2-1, with TRBD1 matching over 7 bases. This TCR was recovered from a man in his 60s in good health. The CDR3 nucleotides are TGTGCCAGCAGTTTAATGGGGACCGACAGGGCTGGAAATGAGCAGTTCTTC. Encoded protein: CASSLMGTDRAGNEQFF.